These T cell receptor beta chains were read from a single sample in a study of T cells in localized non-small cell lung cancer. The table came from immunoSEQ multiplex PCR; TCRdb's copy has only in-frame clones and leaves some out. The sample gives tens of thousands of clones, 80% to 95% of which show up once; approximately 2% is in the top ten. The sequencing used peripheral blood, collected before any cancer treatment. These receptors were collected from a female donor of 60 years or more with stage I lung adenocarcinoma. Both conserved end residues are part of each CDR3. The D gene is left open where the match is weak. Only part of the rows carry a size: once, few, many, or a class if the clone is expanded.

>TRBJ1-1|TRBV6-6|.|.
TGTGCCAGCAGTTACCCGGAAGTAAACACTGAAGCTTTCTTT
CASSYPEVNTEAFF
>TRBJ2-2|TRBV30|.|.
TGTGCCTGGAGCGGGGGCCCCAACACCGGGGAGCTGTTTTTT
CAWSGGPNTGELFF
>TRBJ2-6|TRBV5-8|.|.
TGTGCCAGCAGCTTTAAGAGGGTCTCAGGGGCCAACGTCCTGACTTTC
CASSFKRVSGANVLTF
>TRBJ1-3|TRBV11-3|.|.
TGTGCCAGCAGCTTAGTAAGTGGAAACACCATATATTTT
CASSLVSGNTIYF
>TRBJ1-1|TRBV7-9|.|few
TGTGCCAGCAGACCCACAGGGCCCGAAGCTTTCTTT
CASRPTGPEAFF
>TRBJ1-1|TRBV7-9|.|.
TGTGCCAGCAGGCCGACGGGGAACACTGAAGCTTTCTTT
CASRPTGNTEAFF
>TRBJ1-5|TRBV10-2|.|.
TGCGCCAGCAGTGAGTCGAGCGGGAGTCAGCCCCAGCATTTT
CASSESSGSQPQHF
>TRBJ2-5|TRBV19|.|once
TGTGCCAGTAGTCTCGTCGGAAGTGGGGGAGAGACCCAGTACTTC
CASSLVGSGGETQYF
>TRBJ1-2|TRBV28|.|.
TGTGCCAGCGGCGTTCGAGCATCCGGCTACACCTTC
CASGVRASGYTF
>TRBJ2-2|TRBV5-1|TRBD1|once
TGCGCCAGCAGCTTGGCCCGGGGACAGCAGAACACCGGGGAGCTGTTTTTT
CASSLARGQQNTGELFF
>TRBJ2-2|TRBV1|.|.
TGCACCAGCAGCCAAGAGGGGAGCGGGGGGAATAGTCGAAAGAACACCGGGGAGCTGTTTTTT
CTSSQEGSGGNSRKNTGELFF
>TRBJ1-6|TRBV5-1|.|.
TGCGCCAGCAGCTTAGCAGGTCGCTCACCCCTCCACTTT
CASSLAGRSPLHF
>TRBJ1-4|TRBV28|.|.
TGTGCCAGCAGCCCCCCTGGCAGGGTGCAAGAAAAACTGTTTTTT
CASSPPGRVQEKLFF
>TRBJ1-5|TRBV5-6|TRBD1|.
TGTGCCAGCAGCTTGCGGCAGGGGGCTGATCAGCCCCAGCATTTT
CASSLRQGADQPQHF
>TRBJ2-3|TRBV7-9|TRBD1|.
TGTGCCAGCAGCTTGGTGGGACAGGGAACCACAGATACGCAGTATTTT
CASSLVGQGTTDTQYF
>TRBJ2-7|TRBV5-6|TRBD1|.
TGTGCCAGCAACGACAGGGGGTCCTACGAGCAGTACTTC
CASNDRGSYEQYF
>TRBJ2-1|TRBV5-5|TRBD1|.
TGTGCCAGCAGCCCACCGGGACAGGGGGCAAGGGAGCAGTTCTTC
CASSPPGQGAREQFF
>TRBJ2-3|TRBV5-1|TRBD2|.
TGCGCCAGCAGCTACAGGAGCCCGGGACTAACCCCAGATACGCAGTATTTT
CASSYRSPGLTPDTQYF
>TRBJ1-2|TRBV5-1|.|once
TGCGCCAGCAGGTCCATTGGCGTGGGAGGCTACACCTTC
CASRSIGVGGYTF
>TRBJ2-7|TRBV7-8|.|.
TGTGCCAGCAGCCCGGACAGTAGGCCCTACGAGCAGTACTTC
CASSPDSRPYEQYF
>TRBJ1-2|TRBV9|.|.
TGTGCCAGCAGCGTACCCCCGTTGGGGCAGGGTGAGGAGTATGGCTACACCTTC
CASSVPPLGQGEEYGYTF
>TRBJ1-2|TRBV28|.|.
TGTGCCAGCAGTTGGGGCGGGAAAGGGTATGGCTACACCTTC
CASSWGGKGYGYTF
>TRBJ2-2|TRBV23-1|.|.
TGCGCCAGCAGGTTCAGGGTTCTCTGTCTCACCGGGGAGCTGTTTTTT
CASRFRVLCLTGELFF
>TRBJ1-1|TRBV6-1|.|.
TGTGCCAGCAGTGATATGGGTACTGAAGCTTTCTTT
CASSDMGTEAFF
>TRBJ2-5|TRBV9|TRBD2|.
TGTGCCAGCACAACCGGGACTAGCGGGGGTGAGACCCAGTACTTC
CASTTGTSGGETQYF
>TRBJ1-3|TRBV30|TRBD1|.
TGTGCCTGGAGAGGGGGGACAGGCCTCATTAACTCTGGAAACACCATATATTTT
CAWRGGTGLINSGNTIYF
>TRBJ1-2|TRBV28|.|.
TGTGCCAGTCTGAACGGGGGCGGCTATGGCTACACCTTC
CASLNGGGYGYTF
>TRBJ1-1|TRBV18|TRBD1|.
TGTGCCAGCTCACCTAGCATCCCGACAGGGGACACTGAAGCTTTCTTT
CASSPSIPTGDTEAFF
>TRBJ2-3|TRBV5-4|TRBD2|.
TGTGCCAGCAGCTGGGGACTAGCGGGGGGCACAGATACGCAGTATTTT
CASSWGLAGGTDTQYF
>TRBJ1-2|TRBV6-5|.|.
TGTGCCAGCATGACGACCGTGGGTGGCTACACCTTC
CASMTTVGGYTF
>TRBJ1-5|TRBV7-2|.|once
TGTGCCAGCAGCTTAGCGCTTGGGGGCGGACAGCCCCAGCATTTT
CASSLALGGGQPQHF
>TRBJ1-2|TRBV30|.|once
TGTGCCTGGAGTGGTCGTATAAACTATGGCTACACCTTC
CAWSGRINYGYTF